This record looks at one T cell receptor beta chain sequence and its context. These data belong to a study of blood T cell repertoires in COVID-19. The length of the CDR3 is 16 residues. V shed 3 bases and J shed 2 bases, with 17 bases lying between them. The germline CDR1 and CDR2 sequences are LGHNA and YSLEER. Data came from immunoSEQ multiplex PCR; TCRdb stores just in-frame clones and leaves some out. The table has over 200,000 clones, about 90% seen once. The sequencing input was peripheral blood. This TCR came from a man aged 25 to 45 with COVID-19, enrolled during active disease. The chain has TRBV4-3 and TRBJ2-7, with D possibly TRBD1 on 7 matching bases. This chain's CDR3 is CASSHRRDSNPYEQYF. In DNA form, the CDR3 reads TGCGCCAGCAGCCACCGGAGGGACAGTAACCCCTACGAGCAGTACTTC.